Shown below are 24 T cell receptor beta chains from a single sample sequenced in a study of blood T cell repertoires in COVID-19. This table comes from immunoSEQ multiplex PCR, and its TCRdb copy is limited to in-frame clones, with some not included. The sample has roughly 120,000 clones, roughly nine tenths seen once. Source material: peripheral blood. The source is a man aged 50 or older with active COVID-19.

There are many counts of this clone. V and J are TRBV30 and TRBJ1-2, with 10 bases matching TRBD1. With V trimmed by 5 bases and J by 0 bases, 9 bases remained unmatched. CDR3 length equals 16 residues. Germline CDR1 GTSNPN, CDR2 SVGIG (reference sequence). CDR3 loop: CAWGQGVVGANYGYTF. The CDR3, as DNA: TGTGCCTGGGGACAGGGGGTAGTAGGAGCTAACTATGGCTACACCTTC. Complete variable domain (other parts from reference TRBV30 and TRBJ1-2): SQTIHQWPATLVQPVGSPLSLECTVEGTSNPNLYWYRQAAGRGLQLLFYSVGIGQISSEVPQNLSASRPQDRQFILSSKKLLLSDSGFYLCAWGQGVVGANYGYTFGSGTRLTVV.

V usage is TRBV6-5 and J usage is TRBJ2-7; possibly TRBD1 for D (6 bases). The CDR3 loop spans 15 amino acids. V dropped 7 bases and J dropped 4 bases, with 20 bases sitting between them. Germline lookup yields CDR1 MNHEY and CDR2 SVGAGI. The CDR3 region is CASKIGSRQEYEQYV. The DNA of the CDR3 is TGTGCCAGCAAGATAGGTTCGAGACAGGAATACGAGCAGTACGTC.

A few counts support this clone. The rearrangement joins TRBV7-2 to TRBJ2-1, with TRBD1 matching over 8 bases. V gave up 6 bases and J gave up 5 bases; unmatched junction bases: 9. The CDR3 is 15 residues long. The germline V gene encodes CDR1 SGHTA and CDR2 FQGNSA. As DNA, the CDR3 is TGTGCCAGCAGTTTTCAGGGGGCGCTGCACAATGAGCAGTTCTTC. It translates to CASSFQGALHNEQFF.

J is TRBJ2-3 and V is TRBV6-6, with a possible D match to TRBD1 (6 bases). The CDR3 is made up of 15 amino acids. Per germline, CDR1 MNHNY and CDR2 SVGAGI (reference sequence). V was shortened by 2 bases and J by 2 bases, with 11 bases between the two germline ends. The CDR3 DNA reads as TGTGCCAGCAGTTACGGCCCAGGGGACACAGATACGCAGTATTTT. The encoded protein is CASSYGPGDTDTQYF.

This sequence joins TRBV3-1 (or the pseudogene TRBV3-2) and TRBJ2-1; 11 nucleotides match TRBD2. The CDR3 has 16 residues. Germline V gene lookup returns CDR1 LGHDT and CDR2 YNNKEL (reference sequence). J was trimmed by 2 bases and V by 4 bases; bases with no gene match: 4. In DNA, the CDR3 is TGTGCCAGCAGCCGAAAACTAGCGGGGGCCTACAATGAGCAGTTCTTC. Translation: CASSRKLAGAYNEQFF.

The chain is built from TRBV9 and TRBJ2-2; 8 bases are shared with TRBD2. V lost 3 bases and J lost 2; bases outside the gene matches: 9. This CDR3 region has 17 residues. CDR1 is SGDLS, CDR2 YYNGEE, per germline. Here the CDR3 reads CASSATRTSLNTGELFF. CDR3 nucleotides: TGTGCCAGCAGCGCTACCCGGACTAGCCTCAACACCGGGGAGCTGTTTTTT.

The rearrangement links TRBV5-1 to TRBJ2-3, with D perhaps matching TRBD2 (5 bases). CDR1 and CDR2 from the germline V gene are SGHRS and YFSETQ. The CDR3 length is 16 residues. The V end lost 5 bases, the J end lost 4 bases, and 20 bases lay between the germline ends. DNA for the CDR3: TGCGCCAGCAGACGAAGCCCGGGGTTGAATGCAGATACGCAGTATTTT. This codes for CASRRSPGLNADTQYF. Variable domain in full (rest from reference TRBV5-1 and TRBJ2-3): KAGVTQTPRYLIKTRGQQVTLSCSPISGHRSVSWYQQTPGQGLQFLFEYFSETQRNKGNFPGRFSGRQFSNSRSEMNVSTLELGDSALYLCASRRSPGLNADTQYFGPGTRLTVL.

The rearrangement links TRBV25-1 to TRBJ1-1, with a tentative D call TRBD1 (6 bases). Trimming cost V 8 bases and J 1 base, with 11 bases left between them. The CDR3 contains 13 residues. Looked up from germline, CDR1 is MGHDK and CDR2 is SYGVNS. The CDR3 DNA is TGTGCCAGCGGAAAACAGGGGAACACTGAAGCTTTCTTT. Its translation is CASGKQGNTEAFF.

This rearrangement joins TRBV5-4 to TRBJ2-1, with 8 bases aligning to TRBD1. This CDR3 is built from 16 residues. Trimming removed 2 bases from V and 1 base from J; junction bases left unmatched: 5. Germline CDR1 is SGHNT and CDR2 is YYREEE (reference sequence). The CDR3 protein is CASSFRGRTSYNEQFF. For the CDR3, the DNA is TGTGCCAGCAGCTTCAGGGGGCGAACTTCCTACAATGAGCAGTTCTTC.

This clone was found once. Here the CDR3 DNA reads TGCGCCAGCAGCTTGGGATTGGGGACAGGGATTAACAATGAGCAGTTCTTC. Translation gives CASSLGLGTGINNEQFF. J is TRBJ2-1 and V is TRBV5-1; 9 bases line up with TRBD1. This CDR3 spans 17 amino acids. The J segment lost 5 bases and the V segment lost 0 bases, leaving 9 bases of the junction unmatched. The germline CDR1 and CDR2 sequences are SGHRS and YFSETQ.

The V gene is TRBV5-1, the J gene TRBJ2-1; 7 positions agree with TRBD2. Germline assignment: CDR1 SGHRS and CDR2 YFSETQ. This CDR3 has 16 amino acids. V dropped 3 bases and J dropped 0; count of bases not matched to a gene: 6. CDR3 DNA: TGCGCCAGCAGCTGGAGAGCGGGGAGCTCCTACAATGAGCAGTTCTTC. Amino acid sequence: CASSWRAGSSYNEQFF.

The rearrangement joins TRBV6-5 to TRBJ1-1; a possible D gene is TRBD1 (6 bases). V was trimmed by 6 bases and J by 6 bases, leaving 11 bases between them. CDR1 is MNHEY, CDR2 SVGAGI, per germline. This CDR3 is built from 12 residues. The CDR3 loop is CASRQGGAEAFF. The CDR3, as DNA: TGTGCCAGCAGACAGGGCGGCGCTGAAGCTTTCTTT.

The chain has TRBV5-1 and TRBJ2-3; perhaps TRBD2 as D (5 bases). The V gene lost 0 bases and the J gene lost 1 base, with 9 bases spanning the gap. The CDR3 spans 15 residues. Germline loops: CDR1 SGHRS, CDR2 YFSETQ. The CDR3 region is CASSLAARGTDTQYF. The DNA for the CDR3 is TGCGCCAGCAGCTTGGCCGCGAGGGGCACAGATACGCAGTATTTT.

The chain combines TRBV6-5 with TRBJ2-3, with 9 positions matching TRBD2. CDR1 and CDR2 from the germline V gene are MNHEY and SVGAGI. Germline trimming cut 2 bases from V and 3 bases from J; bases unmatched to any gene: 3. The CDR3 covers 15 residues. The CDR3 bases are TGTGCCAGCAGTTACACGGGACTAGCAACAGATACGCAGTATTTT. Its translation is CASSYTGLATDTQYF.

The chain uses TRBV14 and TRBJ2-1, with 8 bases matching TRBD1. In germline, CDR1 is SGHDN, CDR2 FVKESK. V shed 4 bases, J shed 5 bases, and the junction held 7 bases outside the gene matches. The CDR3 runs to 15 residues. CDR3 nucleotides: TGTGCCAGCAGCCGATGGACAGGGTCAGACAATGAGCAGTTCTTC. Translated, it gives CASSRWTGSDNEQFF.

The rearrangement uses TRBV10-3 and TRBJ2-1; 11 nucleotides match TRBD1. The CDR3 runs to 18 residues. The junction had 8 bases not matched to a gene; V was cut back by 2 bases and J by 2 bases. CDR1 and CDR2 (germline): ENHRY, SYGVKD. The CDR3: CAISERLGTGGAYNEQFF. The CDR3 DNA is TGTGCCATCAGTGAGAGGCTTGGGACAGGGGGAGCCTACAATGAGCAGTTCTTC.

The genes are TRBV6-5 and TRBJ2-1; TRBD2 aligns across 10 bases. Per germline, CDR1 MNHEY and CDR2 SVGAGI. V trimming: 6 bases; J trimming: 2 bases; junction bases outside the gene matches: 4. The length of the CDR3 is 15 residues. The CDR3 protein is CASRGSGRAYNEQFF. The DNA of the CDR3 is TGTGCCAGCAGGGGCAGCGGGAGGGCCTACAATGAGCAGTTCTTC.

The chain recombines TRBV6-5 with TRBJ2-2; a weak D match, TRBD2 (6 bases). The CDR3 is 15 amino acids. The germline gives CDR1 MNHEY, CDR2 SVGAGI. Trimming pared 10 bases from V and 1 base from J, leaving 16 bases between. DNA of the CDR3: TGTGCCACTTCTATAGCGGTGCTGAACACCGGGGAGCTGTTTTTT. Protein product: CATSIAVLNTGELFF.

This clone appeared once. The chain has TRBV5-6 and TRBJ2-5; TRBD1 matches at 8 bases. This CDR3 comprises 15 residues. The germline CDR1 and CDR2 sequences are SGHDT and YYEEEE. V was pared by 6 bases and J by 5 bases, with 12 bases of the junction left unmatched. The CDR3 region is CASNEDRGVRETQYF. The CDR3 bases are TGTGCCAGCAACGAAGACAGGGGAGTAAGGGAGACCCAGTACTTC.

The rearrangement uses TRBV5-1 and TRBJ1-2; 9 positions agree with TRBD1. After removal of 4 bases from V and 7 bases from J, the junction contained 8 bases not matched to a gene. The CDR3 totals 14 residues. The germline V gene has CDR1 SGHRS and CDR2 YFSETQ. CDR3 sequence reads: CASSANRGPGGYTF. CDR3 coding DNA: TGCGCCAGCAGCGCCAACAGGGGGCCGGGTGGCTACACCTTC.

This chain uses TRBV7-2 with TRBJ1-4; TRBD1 agrees at 7 bases. With V trimmed by 3 bases and J by 8 bases, 9 bases remained unmatched. The CDR3 contains 15 residues. CDR1 and CDR2 (germline): SGHTA, FQGNSA. The CDR3 is CASSLSQGGAEKLFF. CDR3 nucleotides: TGTGCCAGCAGCTTGTCCCAGGGGGGTGCGGAAAAACTGTTTTTT.

V is TRBV3-1 (or the pseudogene TRBV3-2) and J is TRBJ1-1; 9 bases agree with TRBD1. The CDR3 is 16 residues long. Per the germline V gene, CDR1 is LGHDT and CDR2 is YNNKEL (reference sequence). With 2 bases clipped from V and 1 base from J, the junction kept 5 bases outside the gene matches. The DNA for the CDR3 is TGTGCCAGCAGCCAAACCGGGACAGGGAGGAACACTGAAGCTTTCTTT. It is translated as CASSQTGTGRNTEAFF.

The chain recombines TRBV7-9 with TRBJ2-7; D is uncertain. The germline V gene encodes CDR1 SEHNR and CDR2 FQNEAQ (reference sequence). The CDR3 totals 13 residues. V was pared by 2 bases and J by 2 bases, with 7 bases between. The CDR3 sequence is CASSLNGAYEQYF. The CDR3 coding sequence is TGTGCCAGCAGCTTAAATGGAGCCTACGAGCAGTACTTC. Variable domain in full (rest from reference TRBV7-9 and TRBJ2-7): DTGVSQNPRHKITKRGQNVTFRCDPISEHNRLYWYRQTLGQGPEFLTYFQNEAQLEKSRLLSDRFSAERPKGSFSTLEIQRTEQGDSAMYLCASSLNGAYEQYFGPGTRLTVT.

The chain is built from TRBV7-9 and TRBJ1-2, with TRBD1 identical over 7 bases. The germline V gene has CDR1 SEHNR and CDR2 FQNEAQ (reference sequence). The CDR3 has 14 residues. J lost 1 base, V lost 5 bases, and 4 bases had no gene match. The CDR3 DNA reads TGTGCCAGCAGCAACCGGGACAGTAACTATGGCTACACCTTC. This codes for CASSNRDSNYGYTF. Variable domain in full (rest from reference TRBV7-9 and TRBJ1-2): DTGVSQNPRHKITKRGQNVTFRCDPISEHNRLYWYRQTLGQGPEFLTYFQNEAQLEKSRLLSDRFSAERPKGSFSTLEIQRTEQGDSAMYLCASSNRDSNYGYTFGSGTRLTVV.